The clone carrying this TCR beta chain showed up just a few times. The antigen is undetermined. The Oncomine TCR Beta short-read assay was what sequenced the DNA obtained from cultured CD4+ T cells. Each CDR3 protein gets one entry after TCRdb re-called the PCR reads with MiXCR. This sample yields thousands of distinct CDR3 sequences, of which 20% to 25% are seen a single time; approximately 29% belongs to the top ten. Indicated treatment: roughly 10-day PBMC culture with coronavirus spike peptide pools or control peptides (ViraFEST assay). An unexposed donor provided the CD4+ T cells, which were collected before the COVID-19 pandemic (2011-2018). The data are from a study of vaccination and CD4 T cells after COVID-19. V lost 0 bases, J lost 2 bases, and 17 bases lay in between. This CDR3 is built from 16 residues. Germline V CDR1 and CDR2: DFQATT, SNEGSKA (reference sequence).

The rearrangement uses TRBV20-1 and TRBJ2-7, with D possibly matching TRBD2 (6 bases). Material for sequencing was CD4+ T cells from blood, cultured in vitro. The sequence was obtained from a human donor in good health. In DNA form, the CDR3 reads TGCAGTGCTAGAGATGGCCTGACTAGGTTCCCCTACGAGCAGTACTTC. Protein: CSARDGLTRFPYEQYF.